This TCR beta chain stems from a study of T cell changes during pregnancy in multiple sclerosis. Assay: immunoSEQ multiplex PCR; the TCRdb copy retains only in-frame clones and omits some. The profile shows about 86,000 clones, approximately 90% of them singletons. CDR1 SGHRS and CDR2 YFSETQ come from the germline V gene. V trimming: 3 bases; J trimming: 5 bases; junction bases outside the gene matches: 6. This CDR3 has 15 amino acids. This receptor was taken from a female donor in good health, enrolled as a control in a pregnancy study. Sequenced here: peripheral blood, sampled in the first trimester of pregnancy. This sequence joins TRBV5-1 and TRBJ1-1, with 11 bases identical to TRBD1. The CDR3 sequence is CASSYQDRGQTEAFF. In nucleotides, the CDR3 is TGCGCCAGCAGCTATCAGGACAGGGGGCAGACTGAAGCTTTCTTT.